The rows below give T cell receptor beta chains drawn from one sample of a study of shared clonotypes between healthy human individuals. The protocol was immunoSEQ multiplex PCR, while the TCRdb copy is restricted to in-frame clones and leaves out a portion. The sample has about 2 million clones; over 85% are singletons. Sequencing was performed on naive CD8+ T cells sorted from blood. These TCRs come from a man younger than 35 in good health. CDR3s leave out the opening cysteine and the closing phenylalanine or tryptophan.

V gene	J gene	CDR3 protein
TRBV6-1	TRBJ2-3	ASISSGGVADTQY
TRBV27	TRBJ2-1	ASSLSRGLRNEQF
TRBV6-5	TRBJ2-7	ASSYGQGTYEQY
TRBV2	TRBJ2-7	ASESAAWEQY
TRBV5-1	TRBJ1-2	ASSLVPSDRGHYGYT
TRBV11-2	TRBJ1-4	ASSLSGQVREKLF
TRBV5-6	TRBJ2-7	ASSLRFQVYEQY
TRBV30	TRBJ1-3	AWSQGNTIY
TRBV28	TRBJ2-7	ASSRPDLAYEQY
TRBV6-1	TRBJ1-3	ASSGPSGVGNTIY
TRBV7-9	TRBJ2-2	ASSLVVAKGGANTGELF
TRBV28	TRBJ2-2	ASSLSGGSAGELF
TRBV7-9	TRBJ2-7	ASSLLNGAHEQY
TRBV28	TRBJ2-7	ASSMVGTGSSWEQY
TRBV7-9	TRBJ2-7	ASSQGGGGMVYEQY
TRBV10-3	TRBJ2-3	ATHPGEAGTDTQY
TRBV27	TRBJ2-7	ASSDPGLTYEQY